The sequence of this T cell receptor (beta chain) was determined in a study of blood T cell repertoires in COVID-19. In the study overall: T cells, B-cell-depleted T cells, or PBMCs supplied cDNA or gDNA.

Per germline, CDR1 SQVTM and CDR2 ANQGSEA. The CDR3 extends over 12 amino acids. TCRdb's table, derived via immunoSEQ multiplex PCR, lists solely in-frame clones and lacks some. This table has more than 110,000 clones, around 82% appearing once. This clone was detected once. The chain is built from TRBV29-1 and TRBJ2-2; TRBD1 matches at 7 bases. This TCR came from a man aged 40-50 years with acute COVID-19. The sequenced sample consisted of PBMCs or T cells enriched from blood (not recorded which). CDR3 sequence: CSGTGEIGELFF. The CDR3 nucleotides are TGCAGTGGCACAGGGGAAATCGGGGAGCTGTTTTTT.